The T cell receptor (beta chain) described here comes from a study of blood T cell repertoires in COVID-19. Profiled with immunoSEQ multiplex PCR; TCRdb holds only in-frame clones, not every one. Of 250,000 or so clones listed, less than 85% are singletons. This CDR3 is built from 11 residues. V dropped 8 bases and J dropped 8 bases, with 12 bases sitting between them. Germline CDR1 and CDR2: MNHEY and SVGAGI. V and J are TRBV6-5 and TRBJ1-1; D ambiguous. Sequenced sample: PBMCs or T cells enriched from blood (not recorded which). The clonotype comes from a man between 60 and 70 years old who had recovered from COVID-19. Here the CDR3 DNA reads TGTGCCAGCGGGCAGGCAGCCGAAGCTTTCTTT. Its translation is CASGQAAEAFF.